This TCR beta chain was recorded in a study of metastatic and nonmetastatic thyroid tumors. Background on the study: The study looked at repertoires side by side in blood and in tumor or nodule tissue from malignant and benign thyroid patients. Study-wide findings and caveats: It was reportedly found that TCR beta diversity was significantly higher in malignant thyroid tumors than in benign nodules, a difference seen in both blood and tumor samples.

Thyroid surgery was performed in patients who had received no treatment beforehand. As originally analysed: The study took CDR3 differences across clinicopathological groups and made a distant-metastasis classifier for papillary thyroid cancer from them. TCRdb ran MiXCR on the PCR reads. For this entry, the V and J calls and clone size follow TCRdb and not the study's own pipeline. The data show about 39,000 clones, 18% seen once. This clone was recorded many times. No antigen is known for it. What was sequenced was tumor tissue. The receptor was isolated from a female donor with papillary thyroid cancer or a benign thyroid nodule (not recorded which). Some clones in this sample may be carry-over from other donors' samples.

CDR3 residues: CASSLLATTGELFF. The DNA for the CDR3 is TGTGCCAGCAGCTTACTTGCGACAACCGGGGAGCTGTTTTTT. This rearrangement joins TRBV7-9 to TRBJ2-2; D gene ambiguous. V lost 2 bases to trimming and J lost 5 bases, with 9 bases between them. CDR3 size: 14 residues. Germline V CDR1 and CDR2: SEHNR, FQNEAQ (reference sequence).